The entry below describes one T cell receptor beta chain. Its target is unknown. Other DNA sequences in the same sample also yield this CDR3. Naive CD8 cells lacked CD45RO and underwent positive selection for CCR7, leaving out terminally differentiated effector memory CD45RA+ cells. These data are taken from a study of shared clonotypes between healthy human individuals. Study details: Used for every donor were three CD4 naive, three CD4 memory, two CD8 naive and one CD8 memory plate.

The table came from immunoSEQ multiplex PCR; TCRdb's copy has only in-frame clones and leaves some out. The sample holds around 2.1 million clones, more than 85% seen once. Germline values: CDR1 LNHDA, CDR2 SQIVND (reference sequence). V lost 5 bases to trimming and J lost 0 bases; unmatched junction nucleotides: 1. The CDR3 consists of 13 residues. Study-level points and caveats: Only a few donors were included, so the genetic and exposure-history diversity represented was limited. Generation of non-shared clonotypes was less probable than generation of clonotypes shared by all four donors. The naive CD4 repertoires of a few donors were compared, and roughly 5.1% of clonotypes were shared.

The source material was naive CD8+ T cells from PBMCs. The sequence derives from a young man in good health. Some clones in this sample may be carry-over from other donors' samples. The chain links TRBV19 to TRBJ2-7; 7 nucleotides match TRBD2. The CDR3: CASSQRGSYEQYF. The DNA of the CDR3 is TGTGCCAGTAGTCAGCGGGGCTCCTACGAGCAGTACTTC.